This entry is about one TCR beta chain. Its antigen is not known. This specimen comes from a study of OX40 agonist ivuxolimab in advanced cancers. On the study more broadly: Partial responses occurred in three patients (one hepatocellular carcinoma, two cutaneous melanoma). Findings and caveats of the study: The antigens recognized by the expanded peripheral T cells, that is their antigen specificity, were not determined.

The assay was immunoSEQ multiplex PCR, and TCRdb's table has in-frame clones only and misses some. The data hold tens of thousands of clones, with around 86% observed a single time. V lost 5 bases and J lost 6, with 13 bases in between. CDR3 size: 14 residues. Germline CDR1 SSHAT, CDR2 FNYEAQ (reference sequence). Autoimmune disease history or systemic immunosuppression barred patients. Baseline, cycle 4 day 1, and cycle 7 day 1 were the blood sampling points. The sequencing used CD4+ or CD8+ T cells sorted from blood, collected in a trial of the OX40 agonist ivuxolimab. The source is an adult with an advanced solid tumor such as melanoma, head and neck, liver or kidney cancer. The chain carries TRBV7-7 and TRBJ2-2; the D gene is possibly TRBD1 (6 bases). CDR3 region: CASSPETGSGELFF. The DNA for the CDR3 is TGTGCCAGCAGCCCCGAAACAGGGTCCGGGGAGCTGTTTTTT.